This T cell receptor beta chain was sequenced during a study of human T cells and chemical hapten exposure. Findings and caveats of the study: Sensitization with DPC brought no change to TCRs above 1 in 1000 in frequency. Patch test score rose with PT1 expanded TCR count, significant at thresholds 8, 16 and 32, not 4.

Regarding time point: patch test 2, 6 weeks after DPC sensitization. Regarding treatment: therapeutic diphenylcyclopropenone sensitization with weekly scalp DPC. The study drew its donors from alopecia patients who were 18 to 70 years old and suitable for DPC. MiXCR was run by TCRdb on the RACE reads, yielding one entry per CDR3 protein. The table records 35,000 to 45,000 distinct CDR3 sequences, about 8.9% of them present only once. This clonotype has ten or more counts. Antigen unknown. The receptor was derived from a woman aged 40 to 50 with alopecia areata. Some clones in this sample may be carry-over from other donors' samples. Sequenced material: whole blood, taken in connection with sensitization to the hapten diphenylcyclopropenone (DPC).

CDR3 in amino acids: CASSYETGSYEQYF. CDR3 bases: TGTGCCAGCAGTTACGAAACAGGGTCCTACGAGCAGTACTTC. V usage is TRBV6-2 or TRBV6-3 and J usage is TRBJ2-7; tentative D call: TRBD1 (6 bases). This CDR3 region has 14 residues. Germline CDR1 and CDR2: MNHEY and SVGEGT. V was clipped by 2 bases and J by 1 base, with 9 bases between them.